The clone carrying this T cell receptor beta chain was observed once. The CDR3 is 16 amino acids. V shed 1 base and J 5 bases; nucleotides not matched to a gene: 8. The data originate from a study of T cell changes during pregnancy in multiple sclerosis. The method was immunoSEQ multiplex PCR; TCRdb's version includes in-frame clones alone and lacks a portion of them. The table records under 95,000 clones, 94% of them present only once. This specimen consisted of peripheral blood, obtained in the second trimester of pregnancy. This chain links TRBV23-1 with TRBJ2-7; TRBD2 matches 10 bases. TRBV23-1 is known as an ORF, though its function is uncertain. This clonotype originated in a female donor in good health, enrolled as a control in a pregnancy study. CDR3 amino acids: CASSQLWLAGVHEQYF. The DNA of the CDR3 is TGCGCCAGCAGTCAATTATGGCTAGCGGGAGTCCACGAGCAGTACTTC.